The 21 T cell receptor beta chains listed next were all sequenced from one sample in a study of shared clonotypes between healthy human individuals. CD45RO-negative CD8 cells positively selected for CCR7 made up the naive population, which excluded terminally differentiated effector memory CD45RA+ cells. Sequencing used immunoSEQ multiplex PCR; TCRdb keeps in-frame clones, though not all of them. The sample contains millions of clones, approximately 94% of which appear only once. Sequenced: naive CD8+ T cells sorted from blood. These receptors originate from a man between 18 and 29 years old in good health.

The sample holds one count of this clone. Other DNA sequences in this sample translate to the same CDR3. The chain carries TRBV6-1 and TRBJ2-7; D might be TRBD1 (8 bases). V lost 2 bases and J 4 bases, leaving 12 bases between the germline ends. Germline-derived CDR1 and CDR2 are MNHNS and SASEGT. This CDR3 region has 14 residues. The CDR3 DNA is TGTGCCAGCAGTGAAACAGGGGGAGGGTACGAGCAGTACTTC. It yields the protein CASSETGGGYEQYF.

The gene calls are TRBV6-1 and TRBJ1-4; D is ambiguous. CDR1 and CDR2 from the germline V gene are MNHNS and SASEGT. Trimming stripped 8 bases from V and 8 bases from J, with 21 bases between. The CDR3 runs 15 residues. In DNA, the CDR3 is TGTGCCAGCCATAGAGGTCCGTGGGCCAACGAAAAACTGTTTTTT. Its protein product is CASHRGPWANEKLFF.

The sample holds one count of this clone. V and J are TRBV7-8 and TRBJ2-3, with 16 nucleotides matching TRBD2. Germline CDR1 SGHVS, CDR2 FQNEAQ. The length of the CDR3 is 16 residues. V lost 4 bases, J lost 9 bases, and 7 bases stayed unmatched. CDR3 region: CASSSGLAGGPGTQYF. The CDR3 DNA is TGTGCCAGCAGCTCGGGACTAGCGGGAGGGCCGGGCACGCAGTATTTT.

This chain connects TRBV28 to TRBJ1-6; 7 positions match TRBD1. The germline gives CDR1 MDHEN, CDR2 SYDVKM. The junction had 7 bases not matched to a gene; V was cut back by 1 base and J by 4 bases. The CDR3 is 17 residues long. In DNA, the CDR3 is TGTGCCAGCAGTTTATACACAGGGGATGAATATAATTCACCCCTCCACTTT. It translates to CASSLYTGDEYNSPLHF.

As to this clone: Sequence at one end of the junction differs from germline and may be a read error. The V and J genes are TRBV5-4 and TRBJ2-7; tentative D call: TRBD2 (5 bases). Germline V gene sequence: CDR1 SGHNT, CDR2 YYREEE (reference sequence). The CDR3 covers 13 residues. The CDR3 sequence is CASSFKEGYERYF. For the CDR3, the DNA is TGTGCCAGCAGCTTCAAAGAGGGCTACGAGCGGTACTTC.

The J gene is TRBJ2-1, the V gene TRBV7-3, with no clear D. CDR1 and CDR2 (germline): SGHTA, FQGTGA. This CDR3 has 13 residues. Trimming removed 4 bases at V and 6 bases at J, with 10 bases between. The CDR3 region is CASSSPPVNEQFF. CDR3 nucleotides: TGTGCCAGCAGCTCCCCACCGGTCAATGAGCAGTTCTTC. The full variable domain, rest sourced from reference TRBV7-3 and TRBJ2-1, is GAGVSQTPSNKVTEKGKYVELRCDPISGHTALYWYRQSLGQGPEFLIYFQGTGAADDSGLPNDRFFAVRPEGSVSTLKIQRTERGDSAVYLCASSSPPVNEQFFGPGTRLTVL.

The V and J genes are TRBV29-1 and TRBJ2-4, with a weak D call TRBD2 (5 bases). CDR1 is SQVTM and CDR2 is ANQGSEA in the germline V gene. The CDR3 is made up of 17 amino acids. The ends were cut back, 1 base at V and 5 bases at J, with 21 bases in the middle. CDR3 nucleotides: TGCAGCGTTGAAGGGTCCGTAGTGTCAGGAGGAGAAAACATTCAGTACTTC. As protein: CSVEGSVVSGGENIQYF.

V is TRBV2 and J is TRBJ2-6; TRBD1 aligns across 10 bases. CDR1 is SNHLY, CDR2 FYNNEI, per germline. With V trimmed by 10 bases and J by 0 bases, 9 bases remained unmatched. The CDR3 loop spans 17 amino acids. The CDR3 region is CAILGTGVVSGANVLTF. CDR3 coding DNA: TGTGCCATTTTGGGGACAGGGGTCGTCTCTGGGGCCAACGTCCTGACTTTC. The entire variable domain, with the rest obtained from reference TRBV2 and TRBJ2-6, is as follows: EPEVTQTPSHQVTQMGQEVILRCVPISNHLYFYWYRQILGQKVEFLVSFYNNEISEKSEIFDDQFSVERPDGSNFTLKIRSTKLEDSAMYFCAILGTGVVSGANVLTFGAGSRLTVL.

V usage is TRBV7-9 and J usage is TRBJ2-5, with TRBD2 as a possible D gene (6 bases). From germline, CDR1 is SEHNR and CDR2 FQNEAQ (reference sequence). Trimming cost V 4 bases and J 4 bases, with 13 bases left between them. This CDR3 is built from 14 residues. CDR3 residues: CASSWALAPETQYF. CDR3 nucleotide sequence: TGTGCCAGCAGCTGGGCACTAGCTCCAGAGACCCAGTACTTC.

The genes are TRBV28 and TRBJ1-2; 9 nucleotides align to TRBD1. The V gene end was trimmed by 6 bases and the J gene end by 5 bases; junction bases not matched to a gene: 13. Looked up from germline, CDR1 is MDHEN and CDR2 is SYDVKM. This CDR3 has 16 residues. Written as DNA, the CDR3 is TGTGCCAGCAGCATTATACAACAGGGGGCAAGTTATGGCTACACCTTC. It specifies CASSIIQQGASYGYTF.

In DNA, the CDR3 is TGCGCCAGCAGCCCAGCGGTTTCGAATGAGCAGTTCTTC. Amino acids: CASSPAVSNEQFF. The chain links TRBV4-3 to TRBJ2-1; D perhaps matches TRBD2 (5 bases). Trimming took 4 bases from V and 7 from J, leaving 11 bases between them. The CDR3 is 13 residues long. Germline lookup yields CDR1 LGHNA and CDR2 YSLEER.

This clone came up once. The chain joins TRBV13 to TRBJ2-1; D call uncertain. The germline V gene has CDR1 PRHDT and CDR2 FYEKMQ (reference sequence). This CDR3 is 16 amino acids long. V was trimmed by 1 base and J by 2 bases, leaving 12 bases between them. CDR3 nucleotide sequence: TGTGCCAGCAGCTTAGCAAGGGTCGGTGCCTACAATGAGCAGTTCTTC. Protein: CASSLARVGAYNEQFF.

Comments on this clone: The same CDR3 can be traced to other DNA sequences in this sample. This chain joins TRBV7-9 and TRBJ1-1, with TRBD1 identical over 8 bases. V gave up 1 base and J gave up 5 bases; unmatched junction bases: 3. The germline CDR1 and CDR2 sequences are SEHNR and FQNEAQ (reference sequence). CDR3 length: 14 amino acids. The CDR3 protein is CASSLGTGRTEAFF. The CDR3 nucleotides are TGTGCCAGCAGCTTAGGGACAGGGCGGACTGAAGCTTTCTTT.

The CDR3 DNA reads as TGCGCCAGCAGTGGGACAGACTCCTACGAGCAGTACTTC. Protein: CASSGTDSYEQYF. The J gene is TRBJ2-7, the V gene TRBV10-2; weak D call: TRBD1 (6 bases). The CDR3 contains 13 residues. The germline CDR1 and CDR2 sequences are WSHSY and SAAADI. V was cut by 4 bases and J by 0 bases, with 7 bases left in between.

Notes on this clone: The sample carries other DNA sequences with the same CDR3. V gene TRBV28 combines with J gene TRBJ1-4, with D hard to call. There are 11 residues in the CDR3. The germline V and J ends were trimmed by 8 bases and 6 bases, with 7 bases remaining between them. The germline V gene encodes CDR1 MDHEN and CDR2 SYDVKM. Here the CDR3 reads CASSWDEKLFF. CDR3 DNA: TGTGCCAGCTCCTGGGATGAAAAACTGTTTTTT.

V gene TRBV27 combines with J gene TRBJ2-1, with 12 nucleotides matching TRBD1. Germline trimming cut 2 bases from V and 4 bases from J; bases unmatched to any gene: 15. Germline CDR1 MNHEY, CDR2 SMNVEV (reference sequence). The length of the CDR3 is 20 residues. The CDR3, as DNA: TGTGCCAGCAGTTTAAAACCTGGGACAGGGGGCTTAGGGGCTTACAATGAGCAGTTCTTC. Translated: CASSLKPGTGGLGAYNEQFF.

V gene TRBV9 combines with J gene TRBJ2-7, with TRBD2 as a possible D gene (5 bases). The V end was cut by 0 bases, the J end by 4 bases, with 14 bases between. The CDR3 has 15 amino acids. The germline gives CDR1 SGDLS, CDR2 YYNGEE. The CDR3 DNA reads as TGTGCCAGCAGCGTAGAAACGGCCGGGGATTACGAGCAGTACTTC. It codes for CASSVETAGDYEQYF.

About this clone itself: The sample has other DNA sequences that encode this CDR3 too. The chain joins TRBV30 to TRBJ1-5; TRBD1 aligns across 7 bases. Germline V CDR1 and CDR2: GTSNPN, SVGIG (reference sequence). The length of the CDR3 is 14 residues. V dropped 2 bases and J dropped 2; count of bases not matched to a gene: 3. The CDR3 reads CAWSSGQGNQPQHF. The CDR3, as DNA: TGTGCCTGGAGTTCCGGACAGGGCAATCAGCCCCAGCATTTT.

J is TRBJ2-5 and V is TRBV6-1; 8 nucleotides align to TRBD2. Germline lookup yields CDR1 MNHNS and CDR2 SASEGT. The CDR3 contains 15 residues. J was trimmed by 4 bases and V by 0 bases; bases with no gene match: 4. CDR3 loop: CASSEAGSGRETQYF. The DNA of the CDR3 is TGTGCCAGCAGTGAAGCCGGCAGCGGGAGAGAGACCCAGTACTTC.

The CDR3 DNA reads as TGTGCCAGCAGTTTAACCCCCCCTCTATACAATGAGCAGTTCTTC. The encoded protein is CASSLTPPLYNEQFF. J is TRBJ2-1 and V is TRBV27; D call uncertain. The CDR3 contains 15 residues. Trimming cost V 2 bases and J 4 bases, with 12 bases left between them. The germline V gene encodes CDR1 MNHEY and CDR2 SMNVEV (reference sequence).

The chain has TRBV7-9 and TRBJ2-7; 7 bases agree with TRBD1. CDR3 size: 14 residues. Germline CDR1 SEHNR, CDR2 FQNEAQ (reference sequence). V lost 3 bases and J lost 3; bases outside the gene matches: 5. The CDR3 protein is CASSFSTGVYEQYF. The DNA of the CDR3 is TGTGCCAGCAGCTTCTCAACAGGGGTCTACGAGCAGTACTTC.